The entry that follows covers one T cell receptor beta chain sequence. The antigen is not known. These data originate in a study of PD-1 blockade in classical Hodgkin lymphoma. Study-level background: Every 2 weeks, patients got 3 mg/kg intravenous nivolumab.

This CDR3 is 15 amino acids long. The junction had 8 bases not matched to a gene; V was cut back by 5 bases and J by 5 bases. Germline CDR1 MNHEY, CDR2 SVGAGI. The repertoire was sequenced with immunoSEQ multiplex PCR; TCRdb's copy has only in-frame clones and lacks some. The data hold 37,000 or so clones, with 70% to 90% observed a single time. Study-wide results and caveats: Among the patients, those starting nivolumab under 1 year after ASCT were excluded.

In every patient, relapse followed autologous stem cell transplantation, while exposure to brentuximab vedotin differed. Patients had relapsed/refractory classical Hodgkin lymphoma with complete response, partial response or progressive disease as best response. The chain couples TRBV6-5 to TRBJ1-4; 7 bases line up with TRBD1. The TCR was taken from a human donor with classical Hodgkin lymphoma. Material: peripheral blood mononuclear cells (PBMCs), obtained before the second cycle of nivolumab. DNA for the CDR3: TGTGCCAGCAGTCCACAGGGGCAGGGGAATGAAAAACTGTTTTTT. Amino acids: CASSPQGQGNEKLFF.